This T cell receptor beta chain emerged from a study of blood T cell repertoires in COVID-19. Looking at the study overall: T cells, B-cell-depleted T cells, or PBMCs supplied cDNA or gDNA.

Trimming took 0 bases from V and 4 from J, leaving 10 bases between them. Germline V lookup: CDR1 SGHRS, CDR2 YFSETQ. The CDR3 loop spans 14 amino acids. This clone was recorded only once. Libraries were prepared by immunoSEQ multiplex PCR; TCRdb keeps only in-frame clonotypes and omits some of them. This table holds under 200,000 clones, 88% found once. The chain links TRBV5-1 to TRBJ1-1, with D tentatively TRBD1 (5 bases). The sequenced sample consisted of peripheral blood. This sequence originates from a man aged 40-55 years with active or convalescent COVID-19. The CDR3 here is CASSLDLGGTEAFF. CDR3 sequence (DNA): TGCGCCAGCAGCTTGGATTTGGGGGGCACTGAAGCTTTCTTT.